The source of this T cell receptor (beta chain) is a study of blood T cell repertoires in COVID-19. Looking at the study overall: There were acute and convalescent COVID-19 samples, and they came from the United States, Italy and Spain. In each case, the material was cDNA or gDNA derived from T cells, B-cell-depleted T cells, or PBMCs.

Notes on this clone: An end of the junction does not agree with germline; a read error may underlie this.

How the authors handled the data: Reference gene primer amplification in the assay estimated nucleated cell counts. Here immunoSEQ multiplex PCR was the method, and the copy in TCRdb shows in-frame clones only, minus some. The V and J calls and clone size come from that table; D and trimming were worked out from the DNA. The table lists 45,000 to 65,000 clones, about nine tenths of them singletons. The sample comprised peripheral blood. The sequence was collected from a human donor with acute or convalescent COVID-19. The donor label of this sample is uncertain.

CDR3 loop: CASSFQKTGHGETQYF. CDR3 in DNA: TGTGCTAGCAGCTTCCAAAAGACAGGGCATGGGGAGACCCAGTACTTC. The chain joins TRBV7-7 to TRBJ2-5; 7 bases match TRBD1. The CDR3 runs to 16 residues. Germline V gene data show CDR1 as SSHAT and CDR2 as FNYEAQ (reference sequence).